One sample yielded the 8 T cell receptor beta chains listed below, sequenced in a study of cytomegalovirus exposure and HLA in healthy donors. PCR was performed using 60 Vbeta and 13 Jbeta primers. This table comes from immunoSEQ multiplex PCR, and its TCRdb copy is limited to in-frame clones, with some not included. Counted here are about 110,000 clones, roughly four fifths occurring once; the ten biggest clones make up 2.5% to 3%. Sequenced sample: PBMCs. The receptors were gathered from a male donor in good health and CMV-seropositive.

The chain combines TRBV16 with TRBJ1-5; D unresolved. Germline V CDR1 and CDR2: KGHSY, FQNENV. Trimming removed 4 bases from V and 5 bases from J, with 12 bases in between. The CDR3 has 14 residues. CDR3 DNA: TGTGCCAGCAGCCCGCCGGTCCGCTATCAGCCCCAGCATTTT. This gives the protein CASSPPVRYQPQHF.

In its sample, this clone was seen a few times. The rearrangement joins TRBV19 to TRBJ1-2; TRBD1 might be the D (6 bases). The CDR3 is 15 residues long. Per germline, CDR1 LNHDA and CDR2 SQIVND (reference sequence). Trimming left V 7 bases short and J 3 bases short, with 18 bases between. The CDR3 loop reads CASTDNNRVYYGYTF. The CDR3 coding sequence is TGTGCCAGTACGGACAATAACAGGGTTTACTATGGCTACACCTTC.

This chain links TRBV29-1 with TRBJ2-3; possible D gene TRBD1, 6 bases. Germline lookup yields CDR1 SQVTM and CDR2 ANQGSEA. The CDR3 sequence is 15 residues long. Trimming pared 3 bases from V and 2 bases from J, leaving 15 bases between. The CDR3 DNA reads TGCAGCGTTGAGGCCAGGGGACCTTTCACAGATACGCAGTATTTT. It encodes CSVEARGPFTDTQYF.

This rearrangement joins TRBV5-1 to TRBJ1-3; D gene ambiguous. CDR1 is SGHRS and CDR2 is YFSETQ in the germline V gene. The CDR3 length is 18 residues. Trimming took 2 bases from V and 2 from J, leaving 20 bases between them. DNA for the CDR3: TGCGCCAGCAGCTTCGACGGGAGGTTACCGTCCGCTGGAAACACCATATATTTT. Its translation: CASSFDGRLPSAGNTIYF.

This clone was seen a few times. This rearrangement joins TRBV4-3 to TRBJ2-7; D perhaps matches TRBD1 (6 bases). The CDR3 is 14 residues long. Trimming took off 1 base at V and 4 bases at J, with 11 bases between the two ends. The V gene's germline CDR1 is LGHNA and CDR2 YSLEER. The DNA of the CDR3 is TGCGCCAGCAGCCAAGCTGGGGGCATTTACGAGCAGTACTTC. Translation gives CASSQAGGIYEQYF.

This clone occurred a few times. The chain has TRBV28 and TRBJ2-7; TRBD1 agrees at 9 bases. The V segment lost 6 bases and the J segment 3 bases; nucleotides outside the gene matches: 9. Per germline, CDR1 MDHEN and CDR2 SYDVKM. CDR3 length equals 15 residues. CDR3 sequence (DNA): TGTGCCAGCAGGGACAGGGGAGGGTCTCTCTACGAGCAGTACTTC. It translates to CASRDRGGSLYEQYF.

This clone came up a few times. The chain uses TRBV4-2 and TRBJ2-2, with D possibly being TRBD1 (6 bases). V lost 4 bases, J lost 0 bases, and 9 bases lay in between. The CDR3 has 15 residues. The germline V gene has CDR1 LGHNA and CDR2 YNFKEQ. For the CDR3, the DNA is TGTGCCAGCAGCCCCCAGGGGCCGAACACCGGGGAGCTGTTTTTT. This translates into CASSPQGPNTGELFF.

This chain links TRBV2 with TRBJ2-7, with TRBD1 identical over 10 bases. The V segment lost 7 bases and the J segment 0 bases; nucleotides outside the gene matches: 15. CDR1 and CDR2 (germline): SNHLY, FYNNEI. The CDR3 covers 18 residues. This CDR3 reads CASNAPGTGEVHSYEQYF. CDR3 DNA: TGTGCCAGCAACGCGCCGGGGACAGGGGAAGTTCACTCCTACGAGCAGTACTTC.